This is a list of T cell receptor beta chains from one sample in a study of blood T cell dynamics during melanoma immunotherapy. Assay used: immunoSEQ multiplex PCR; TCRdb lists only in-frame clones, some missing. The sample has fewer than 20,000 clones, about 94% seen once. This material consisted of effector memory CD8+ T cells from blood, taken from a patient treated with checkpoint blockade. The receptors originated from a human donor with melanoma. Each CDR3 is given with its conserved first and last residue. The D gene is left open where the match is weak. For some rows the clone size is stated as once, few or many, or as a class when expanded; others skip it.

D gene | clone size | J gene | V gene | CDR3 DNA | CDR3 protein
NA | NA | TRBJ2-4 | TRBV7-2 | TGTGCCAGCAGCTCGACGGAAGTTCTAGCCAAAAACATTCAGTACTTC | CASSSTEVLAKNIQYF
TRBD1 | NA | TRBJ2-3 | TRBV15 | TGTGCCACCACCAAGGGGCGACAGGGGCCAGATACGCAGTATTTT | CATTKGRQGPDTQYF
NA | NA | TRBJ2-3 | TRBV11-2 | TGTGCCAGCAGCTTAGAGGACGGAGGCTTTACGCAGTATTTT | CASSLEDGGFTQYF
NA | NA | TRBJ2-3 | TRBV19 | TGTGCCAGTAGAGGACAATCGAGGTTTGATACGCAGTATTTT | CASRGQSRFDTQYF
TRBD1 | NA | TRBJ2-7 | TRBV27 | TGTGCCAGCAGTCCAGGGGGCTCGGACGAGCAGTACTTC | CASSPGGSDEQYF
TRBD2 | NA | TRBJ2-7 | TRBV9 | TGTGCCAGCAGTCTAAGCGGGACCCTGGGGGGCGAGCAGTACTTC | CASSLSGTLGGEQYF
TRBD1 | NA | TRBJ1-6 | TRBV7-3 | TGTGCCAGCAGCTTACTGGACAGGGCAAATTCACCCCTCCACTTT | CASSLLDRANSPLHF
NA | NA | TRBJ1-1 | TRBV6-1 | TGTGCCAGCACAGTTGAAGCTTTCTTT | CASTVEAFF
TRBD2 | NA | TRBJ2-3 | TRBV2 | TGTGCCAGCGCTACTCCCGCGTTTAGCGGGAGGTGGAGTTCAGATACGCAGTATTTT | CASATPAFSGRWSSDTQYF
NA | NA | TRBJ2-1 | TRBV21-1 | TGTGCCAGCAGCAAGCCGGGACTACCCTGGCTGGAGCAGTTCTTC | CASSKPGLPWLEQFF
NA | NA | TRBJ2-1 | TRBV15 | TGTGCCACCAGCAGACCTCCAGGGAGCTCCTACAATGAGCAGTTCTTC | CATSRPPGSSYNEQFF
NA | NA | TRBJ2-7 | TRBV28 | TGTGCCAGCACCCAGGGACAAAACTACGAGCAGTACTTC | CASTQGQNYEQYF
NA | NA | TRBJ1-1 | TRBV29-1 | TGCAGCGTTGAAGACTCGCCGCGGTACGCTGAAGCTTTCTTT | CSVEDSPRYAEAFF
NA | NA | TRBJ2-1 | TRBV7-8 | TGTGCCAGCAGCGAACAGCGCCTTAGCTCCTACAATGAGCAGTTCTTC | CASSEQRLSSYNEQFF
NA | NA | TRBJ2-5 | TRBV9 | TGTGCCAGCAGCGCCCCTGTGGGAAGGGGCAAAGAGACCCAGTACTTC | CASSAPVGRGKETQYF
TRBD1 | NA | TRBJ1-1 | TRBV2 | TGTGCCAGCACCATGGGACAGGGGCTGAACACTGAAGCTTTCTTT | CASTMGQGLNTEAFF
NA | NA | TRBJ1-1 | TRBV29-1 | TGCAGCGTTCGGATCATGAACACTGAAGCTTTCTTT | CSVRIMNTEAFF
NA | NA | TRBJ2-1 | TRBV6-1 | TGTGCCAGCAGGGACAGCAATTACAATGAGCAGTTCTTC | CASRDSNYNEQFF
TRBD1 | NA | TRBJ1-5 | TRBV28 | TGTGCCAGCAGACCCCCGGGGGGACAGAGCGGCAATCAGCCCCAGCATTTT | CASRPPGGQSGNQPQHF
NA | once | TRBJ2-1 | TRBV13 | TGTGCCAGCCTGACGGCGCCCAATGAGCAGTTCTTC | CASLTAPNEQFF
NA | NA | TRBJ2-1 | TRBV6-1 | TGTGCCAGCACTTTCGTTACGGTCGACAATGAGCAGTTCTTC | CASTFVTVDNEQFF
NA | NA | TRBJ2-3 | TRBV19 | TGTGCCAGTAGTTTTACGGGGGCCCCCACAGATACGCAGTATTTT | CASSFTGAPTDTQYF
NA | NA | TRBJ1-1 | TRBV5-1 | TGCGCCAGCAGCTTGGTGGAGGCGGGGAACACTGAAGCTTTCTTT | CASSLVEAGNTEAFF
NA | NA | TRBJ2-1 | TRBV25-1 | TGTGCCAGCCTCGACGAGGGCGGGGCTAACAATGAGCAGTTCTTC | CASLDEGGANNEQFF
NA | NA | TRBJ2-1 | TRBV5-4 | TGTGCCAGCAGCTTGGGGAGGGGGGGTGAGCAGTTCTTC | CASSLGRGGEQFF
TRBD1 | NA | TRBJ2-7 | TRBV5-5 | TGTGCCAGCAGCTCGGACAGGGTTGAGCAGTACTTC | CASSSDRVEQYF
TRBD2 | NA | TRBJ2-1 | TRBV27 | TGTGCCAGCAGTTTATCGGGGGAGGGGTCCTACAATGAGCAGTTCTTC | CASSLSGEGSYNEQFF
TRBD2 | NA | TRBJ2-1 | TRBV13 | TGTGCCAGCAGCCCGACGGGGACTAGCGGGGACAATGAGCAGTTCTTC | CASSPTGTSGDNEQFF
NA | NA | TRBJ2-7 | TRBV4-1 | TGCGCCAGCAGCCAGCAGGACGAGCAGTACTTC | CASSQQDEQYF
NA | NA | TRBJ2-1 | TRBV28 | TGTGCCAGCAGCCTCCCGGGTGAGCAGTTCTTC | CASSLPGEQFF
TRBD1 | NA | TRBJ1-4 | TRBV27 | TGTGCCAGCAGTTTCTTAACAGGGGCGACTAATGAAAAACTGTTTTTT | CASSFLTGATNEKLFF
NA | NA | TRBJ2-7 | TRBV9 | TGTGCCAGCAGCGTAGGTTCTAGCGAGTACGAGCAGTACTTC | CASSVGSSEYEQYF
TRBD2 | NA | TRBJ2-1 | TRBV5-1 | TGCGCCAGCAGCTTGGGACAATGGGGACTAGCCCCGGATGAGCAGTTCTTC | CASSLGQWGLAPDEQFF
NA | NA | TRBJ2-3 | TRBV10-3 | TGTGCCATCAGTGAGTCCAGGGGAGTGTTAGATACGCAGTATTTT | CAISESRGVLDTQYF
TRBD2 | NA | TRBJ2-7 | TRBV19 | TGTGCCAGTAGACCCAAAGCGGGAGCAGGCTACGAGCAGTACTTC | CASRPKAGAGYEQYF
NA | NA | TRBJ2-3 | TRBV27 | TGTGCCAGCAGCTTAGGCCCCGAGGACGATACGCAGTATTTT | CASSLGPEDDTQYF
TRBD2 | NA | TRBJ2-2 | TRBV11-2 | TGTGCCAGCAGCTACCCCTCAATAGCGGGAACCGGGGAGCTGTTTTTT | CASSYPSIAGTGELFF
NA | NA | TRBJ2-7 | TRBV11-2 | TGTGCCAGCAGCCCCTCAGCTGGGGGGACGCAGTACTTC | CASSPSAGGTQYF
NA | once | TRBJ1-1 | TRBV9 | TGTGCCAGCAGCGTGAGCTCCATCACTGAAGCTTTCTTT | CASSVSSITEAFF
NA | once | TRBJ2-7 | TRBV9 | TGTGCCAGCAGCGCCTCCTGGGGGGAGGCTTACGAGCAGTACTTC | CASSASWGEAYEQYF